This T cell receptor (beta chain) was identified during a study of blood T cell repertoires in COVID-19. About the study: Acute and convalescent COVID-19 specimens originated in the United States, Italy and Spain.

Original processing notes: Amplification of reference gene primers was used by the study to estimate nucleated cell counts. Data came from immunoSEQ multiplex PCR; TCRdb stores just in-frame clones and leaves some out. Clonal size and the V and J genes are those of that table, whereas D and trimming came from the DNA. The top ten clones hold roughly 8.7% of a sample with 170,000 or so clones, 65% to 90% of them seen once. Per the germline V gene, CDR1 is MNHNS and CDR2 is SASEGT. The CDR3 sequence is 14 residues long. Trimming removed 3 bases from V and 4 bases from J, with 12 bases in between. The clonotype comes from a man aged 50 to 59 with active or convalescent COVID-19. The material sequenced was peripheral blood. The chain combines TRBV6-1 with TRBJ1-1; D remains unclear. The CDR3 here is CASSDKDIGTEAFF. CDR3 nucleotides: TGTGCCAGCAGTGATAAAGACATTGGCACTGAAGCTTTCTTT.